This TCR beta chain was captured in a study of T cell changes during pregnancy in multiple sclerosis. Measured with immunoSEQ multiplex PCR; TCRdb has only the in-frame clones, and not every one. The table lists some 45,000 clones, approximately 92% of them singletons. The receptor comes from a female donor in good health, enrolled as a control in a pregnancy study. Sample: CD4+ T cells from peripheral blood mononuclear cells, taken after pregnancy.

The DNA for the CDR3 is TGTGCCAGCAGTTCAGGGGGGCACTCCGAGCAGTACTTC. Translated, it gives CASSSGGHSEQYF. The rearrangement uses TRBV6-1 and TRBJ2-7, with D possibly matching TRBD1 (7 bases). V was shortened by 5 bases and J by 6 bases, with 14 bases between the two germline ends. The CDR3 covers 13 residues. The germline V gene has CDR1 MNHNS and CDR2 SASEGT.